The sample holds many counts of the clone carrying this T cell receptor (beta chain). The antigen remains undetermined. The sample belongs to a study of T cell repertoires in cytomegalovirus infection. Study findings and constraints: HLA-C-restricted CMV clonotypes gave the most frequent clonotype in two of eight donors.

CDR3 size: 17 residues. Per the germline V gene, CDR1 is SGHVS and CDR2 is FNYEAQ. With 3 bases clipped from V and 4 bases from J, the junction kept 11 bases outside the gene matches. TCRdb re-called the reads with MiXCR, one entry per CDR3 protein. This sample has 650,000 to 900,000 distinct CDR3 sequences; 25% to 35% occur once, and the top ten carry around 12%. The rearrangement joins TRBV7-6 to TRBJ2-3; 9 positions match TRBD1. This TCR came from a human donor in good health (CMV status not recorded). Some clones in this sample may be carry-over from other donors' samples. Material: cultured CD8+ T cells from PBMCs, obtained from culture after CMV antigen stimulation. CDR3 nucleotide sequence: TGTGCCAGCAGCTTGGGGGACGGGACAGGGAAGGCAGATACGCAGTATTTT. Amino acid sequence: CASSLGDGTGKADTQYF. Complete variable domain (other parts from reference TRBV7-6 and TRBJ2-3): GAGVSQSPRYKVTKRGQDVALRCDPISGHVSLYWYRQALGQGPEFLTYFNYEAQQDKSGLPNDRFSAERPEGSISTLTIQRTEQRDSAMYRCASSLGDGTGKADTQYFGPGTRLTVL.